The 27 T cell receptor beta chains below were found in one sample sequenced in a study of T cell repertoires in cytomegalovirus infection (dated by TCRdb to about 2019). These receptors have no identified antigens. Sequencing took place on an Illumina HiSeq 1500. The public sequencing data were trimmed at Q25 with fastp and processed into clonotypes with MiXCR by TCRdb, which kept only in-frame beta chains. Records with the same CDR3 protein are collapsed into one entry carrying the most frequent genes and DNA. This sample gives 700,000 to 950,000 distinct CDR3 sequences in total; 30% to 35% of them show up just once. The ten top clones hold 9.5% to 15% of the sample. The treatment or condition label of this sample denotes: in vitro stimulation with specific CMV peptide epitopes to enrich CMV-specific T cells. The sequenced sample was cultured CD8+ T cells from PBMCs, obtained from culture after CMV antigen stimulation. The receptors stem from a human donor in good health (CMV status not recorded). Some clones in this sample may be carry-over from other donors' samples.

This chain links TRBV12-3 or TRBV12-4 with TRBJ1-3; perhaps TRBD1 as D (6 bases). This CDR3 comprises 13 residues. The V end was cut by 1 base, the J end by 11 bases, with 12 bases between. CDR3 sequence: CASSLGFGTPIYF. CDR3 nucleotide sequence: TGTGCCAGCAGTTTAGGGTTCGGGACACCCATATATTTT.

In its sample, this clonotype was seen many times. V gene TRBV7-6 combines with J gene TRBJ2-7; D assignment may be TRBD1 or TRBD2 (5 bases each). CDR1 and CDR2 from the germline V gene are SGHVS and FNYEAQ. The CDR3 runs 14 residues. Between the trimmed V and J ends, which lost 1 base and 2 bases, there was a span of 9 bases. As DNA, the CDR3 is TGTGCCAGCAGCTTAGGGGACGGAGCCTACGAGCAGTACTTC. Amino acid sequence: CASSLGDGAYEQYF.

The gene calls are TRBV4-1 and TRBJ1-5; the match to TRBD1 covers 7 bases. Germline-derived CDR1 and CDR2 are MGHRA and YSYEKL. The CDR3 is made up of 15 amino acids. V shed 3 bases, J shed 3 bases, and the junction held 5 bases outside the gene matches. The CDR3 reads CASSHPDRHNQPQHF. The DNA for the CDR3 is TGCGCCAGCAGCCACCCGGACAGGCACAATCAGCCCCAGCATTTT.

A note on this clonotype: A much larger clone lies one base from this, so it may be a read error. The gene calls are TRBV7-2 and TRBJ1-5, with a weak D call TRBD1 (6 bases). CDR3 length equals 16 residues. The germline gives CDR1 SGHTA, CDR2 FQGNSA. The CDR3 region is CASSPGHFYSDQPQHF. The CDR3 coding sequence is TGTGCCAGCAGCCCGGGACACTTTTATAGCGATCAGCCCCAGCATTTT.

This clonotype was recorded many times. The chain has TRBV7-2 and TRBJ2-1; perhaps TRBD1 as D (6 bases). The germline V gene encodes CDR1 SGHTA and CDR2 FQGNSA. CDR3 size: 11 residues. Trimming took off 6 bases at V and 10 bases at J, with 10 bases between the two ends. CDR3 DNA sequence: TGTGCCAGCAGGGACGGGACAGAGCAGTTCTTC. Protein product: CASRDGTEQFF.

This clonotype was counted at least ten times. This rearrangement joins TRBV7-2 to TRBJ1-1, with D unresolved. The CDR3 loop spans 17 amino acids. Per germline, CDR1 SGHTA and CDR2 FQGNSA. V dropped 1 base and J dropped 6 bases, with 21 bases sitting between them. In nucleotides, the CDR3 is TGTGCCAGCAGCTTAGGTTTTTGGGTCCGGGAATCCCCTGAAGCTTTCTTT. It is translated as CASSLGFWVRESPEAFF.

The chain's CDR3 is CASSLARLSPGGIEQFF. For the CDR3, the DNA is TGTGCCAGCAGCTTAGCGCGGTTGTCACCGGGGGGGATTGAGCAGTTCTTC. The V and J genes are TRBV7-2 and TRBJ2-1; 8 positions agree with TRBD2. The V gene's germline CDR1 is SGHTA and CDR2 FQGNSA. This CDR3 contains 17 residues. The junction had 13 bases not matched to a gene; V was cut back by 0 bases and J by 9 bases.

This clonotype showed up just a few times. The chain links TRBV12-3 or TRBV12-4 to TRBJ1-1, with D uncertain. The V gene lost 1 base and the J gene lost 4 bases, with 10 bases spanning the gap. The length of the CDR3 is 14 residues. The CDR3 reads CASSLDDAGTEAFF. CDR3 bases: TGTGCCAGCAGTTTAGATGACGCCGGCACTGAAGCTTTCTTT.

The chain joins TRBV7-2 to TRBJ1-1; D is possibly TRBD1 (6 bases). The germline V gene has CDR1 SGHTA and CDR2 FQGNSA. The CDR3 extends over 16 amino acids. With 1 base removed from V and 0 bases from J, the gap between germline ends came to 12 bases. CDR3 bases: TGTGCCAGCAGCTTAGGTAGGGGGGGGATGAACACTGAAGCTTTCTTT. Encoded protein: CASSLGRGGMNTEAFF.

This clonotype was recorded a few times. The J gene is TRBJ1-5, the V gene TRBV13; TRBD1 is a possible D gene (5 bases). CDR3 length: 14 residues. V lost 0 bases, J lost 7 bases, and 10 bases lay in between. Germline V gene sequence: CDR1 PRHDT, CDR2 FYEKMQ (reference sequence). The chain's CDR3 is CASSLGGDRQPQHF. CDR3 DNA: TGTGCCAGCAGCTTAGGAGGGGATCGACAGCCCCAGCATTTT.

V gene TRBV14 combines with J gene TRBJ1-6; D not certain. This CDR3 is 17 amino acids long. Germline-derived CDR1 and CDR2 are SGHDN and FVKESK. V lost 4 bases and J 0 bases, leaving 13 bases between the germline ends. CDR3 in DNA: TGTGCCAGCAGCCCAAGAGACGGGAACTCCTATAATTCACCCCTCCACTTT. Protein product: CASSPRDGNSYNSPLHF.

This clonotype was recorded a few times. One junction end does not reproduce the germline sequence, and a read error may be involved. The CDR3 reads CASSKPGLEVF. The CDR3 DNA follows: TGTGCCAGCAGTAAGCCGGGACTCGAGGTATTC. The chain is built from TRBV12-3 or TRBV12-4 and TRBJ2-5; possibly TRBD2 for D (6 bases). This CDR3 is 11 amino acids long.

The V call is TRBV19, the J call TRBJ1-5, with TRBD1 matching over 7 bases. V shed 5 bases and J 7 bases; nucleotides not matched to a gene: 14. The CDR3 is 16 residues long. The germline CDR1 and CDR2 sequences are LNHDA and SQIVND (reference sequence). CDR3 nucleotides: TGTGCCAGTAGTCTCTTGCTTCGACAGGGTCTGCAGCCCCAGCATTTT. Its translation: CASSLLLRQGLQPQHF.

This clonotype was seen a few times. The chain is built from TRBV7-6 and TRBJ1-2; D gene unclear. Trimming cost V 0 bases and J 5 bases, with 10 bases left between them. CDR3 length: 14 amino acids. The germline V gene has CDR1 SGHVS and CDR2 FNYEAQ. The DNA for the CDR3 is TGTGCCAGCAGCTTAGCGGTGGGGAGATATGGCTACACCTTC. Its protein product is CASSLAVGRYGYTF.

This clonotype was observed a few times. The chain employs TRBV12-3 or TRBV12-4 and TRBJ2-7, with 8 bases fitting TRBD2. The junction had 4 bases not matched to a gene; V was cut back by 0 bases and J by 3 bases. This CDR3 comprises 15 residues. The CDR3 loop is CASSLALAGYYEQYF. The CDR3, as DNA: TGTGCCAGCAGTTTAGCGTTAGCGGGGTACTACGAGCAGTACTTC.

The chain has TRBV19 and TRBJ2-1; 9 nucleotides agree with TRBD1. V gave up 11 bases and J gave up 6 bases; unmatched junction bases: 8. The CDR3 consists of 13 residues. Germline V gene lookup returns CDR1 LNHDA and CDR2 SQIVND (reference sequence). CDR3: CAVRTGAVNEQFF. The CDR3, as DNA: TGTGCCGTCAGGACAGGGGCTGTCAATGAGCAGTTCTTC.

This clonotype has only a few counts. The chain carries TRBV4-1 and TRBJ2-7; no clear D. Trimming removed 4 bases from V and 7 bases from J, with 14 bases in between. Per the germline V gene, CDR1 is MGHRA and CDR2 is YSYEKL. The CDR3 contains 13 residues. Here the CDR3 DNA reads TGCGCCAGCAGCCCCCAGGTCGGCTGGGAGCAGTACTTC. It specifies CASSPQVGWEQYF.

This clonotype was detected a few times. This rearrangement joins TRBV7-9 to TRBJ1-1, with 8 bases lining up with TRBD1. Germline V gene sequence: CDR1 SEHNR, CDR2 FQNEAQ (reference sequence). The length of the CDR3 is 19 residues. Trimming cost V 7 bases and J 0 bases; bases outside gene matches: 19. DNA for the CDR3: TGTGCCAGCATCCCACCCCTGAGACAGGGGACGGCTTTGAACACTGAAGCTTTCTTT. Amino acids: CASIPPLRQGTALNTEAFF.

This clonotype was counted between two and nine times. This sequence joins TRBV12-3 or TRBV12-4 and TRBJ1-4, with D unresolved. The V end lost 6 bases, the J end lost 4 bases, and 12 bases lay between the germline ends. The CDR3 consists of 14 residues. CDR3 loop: CASSTLGFNEKLFF. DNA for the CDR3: TGTGCCAGCAGCACCCTCGGGTTTAATGAAAAACTGTTTTTT.

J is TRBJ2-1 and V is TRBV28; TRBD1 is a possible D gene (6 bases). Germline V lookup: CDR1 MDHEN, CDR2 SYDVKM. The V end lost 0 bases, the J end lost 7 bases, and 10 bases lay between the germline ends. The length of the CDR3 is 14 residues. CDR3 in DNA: TGTGCCAGCAGTTTATGGGGGGCGCGAAATGAGCAGTTCTTC. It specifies CASSLWGARNEQFF.

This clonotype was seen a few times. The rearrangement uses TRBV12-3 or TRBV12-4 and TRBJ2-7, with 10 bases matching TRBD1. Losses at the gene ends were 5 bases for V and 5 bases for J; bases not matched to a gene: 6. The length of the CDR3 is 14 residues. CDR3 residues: CASSGGTGANEQYF. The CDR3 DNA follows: TGTGCCAGCAGTGGGGGGACAGGGGCTAACGAGCAGTACTTC.

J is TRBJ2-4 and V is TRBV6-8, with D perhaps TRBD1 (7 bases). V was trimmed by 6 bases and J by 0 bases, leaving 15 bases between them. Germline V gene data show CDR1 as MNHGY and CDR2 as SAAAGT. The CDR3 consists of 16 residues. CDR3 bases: TGTGCCAGCAGGAGACAGGGAGGTAGAGCCAAAAACATTCAGTACTTC. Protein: CASRRQGGRAKNIQYF.

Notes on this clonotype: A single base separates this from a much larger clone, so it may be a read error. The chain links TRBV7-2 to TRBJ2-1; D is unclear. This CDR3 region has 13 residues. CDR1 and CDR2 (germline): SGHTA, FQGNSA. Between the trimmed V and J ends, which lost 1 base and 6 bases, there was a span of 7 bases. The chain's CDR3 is CASSLGMSNEQFF. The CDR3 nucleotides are TGTGCCAGCAGCTTAGGGATGAGCAATGAGCAGTTCTTC.

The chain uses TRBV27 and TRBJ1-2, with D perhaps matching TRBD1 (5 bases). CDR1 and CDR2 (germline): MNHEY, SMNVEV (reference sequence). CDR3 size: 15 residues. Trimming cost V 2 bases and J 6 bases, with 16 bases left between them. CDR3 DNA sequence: TGTGCCAGCAGTTTAAAAGGGGCAGGTGCCCATGGCTACACCTTC. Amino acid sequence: CASSLKGAGAHGYTF.

CDR3 sequence: CASSLLGPGGGYTF. Here the CDR3 DNA reads TGTGCCAGCAGTTTGCTGGGGCCGGGCGGCGGCTACACCTTC. The chain couples TRBV12-3 or TRBV12-4 to TRBJ1-2; a weak D match, TRBD1 (5 bases). Trimming left V 3 bases short and J 8 bases short, with 16 bases between. The CDR3 is 14 amino acids.

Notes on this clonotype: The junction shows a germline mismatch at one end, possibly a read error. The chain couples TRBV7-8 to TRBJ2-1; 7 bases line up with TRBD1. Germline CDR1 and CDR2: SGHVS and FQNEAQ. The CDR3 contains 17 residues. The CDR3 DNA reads TGTGCCAGCAACTTACCCGAAGGGGGCCTATTCTACAATGAGCAGTTCTTC. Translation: CASNLPEGGLFYNEQFF.

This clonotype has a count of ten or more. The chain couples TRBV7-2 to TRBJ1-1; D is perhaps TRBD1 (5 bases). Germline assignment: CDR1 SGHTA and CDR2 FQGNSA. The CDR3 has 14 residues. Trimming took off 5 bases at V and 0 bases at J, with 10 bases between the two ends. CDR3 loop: CASSVTAMNTEAFF. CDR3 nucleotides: TGTGCCAGCAGCGTGACAGCTATGAACACTGAAGCTTTCTTT. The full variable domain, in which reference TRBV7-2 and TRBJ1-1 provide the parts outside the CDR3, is GAGVSQSPSNKVTEKGKDVELRCDPISGHTALYWYRQSLGQGLEFLIYFQGNSAPDKSGLPSDRFSAERTGGSVSTLTIQRTQQEDSAVYLCASSVTAMNTEAFFGQGTRLTVV.